A single sample gave rise to the 27 T cell receptor beta chains below, sequenced in a study of control samples from healthy donors and cancer patients. Sequencing was performed with immunoSEQ multiplex PCR; in TCRdb, only in-frame clones are kept and a portion is missing. The data contain about 57,000 clones, 91% of them singletons. Sequenced sample: PBMCs. The source of these receptors is a man under 40 with colorectal cancer.

V gene TRBV5-6 combines with J gene TRBJ1-6, with TRBD1 matching over 7 bases. This CDR3 comprises 15 residues. Per germline, CDR1 SGHDT and CDR2 YYEEEE. J was trimmed by 6 bases and V by 0 bases; bases with no gene match: 3. CDR3 DNA sequence: TGTGCCAGCAGCTTGGCAGGGGGTCTTAATTCACCCCTCCACTTT. Its translation is CASSLAGGLNSPLHF.

The chain uses TRBV5-6 and TRBJ1-2; no clear D. Germline V lookup: CDR1 SGHDT, CDR2 YYEEEE. V was cut by 0 bases and J by 4 bases, with 13 bases left in between. The CDR3 has 15 residues. The CDR3 here is CASSLESASFYGYTF. The DNA for the CDR3 is TGTGCCAGCAGCTTGGAGTCTGCCAGCTTCTATGGCTACACCTTC.

Here the CDR3 reads CASTPIPGNTIYF. CDR3 in DNA: TGTGCCAGCACCCCCATCCCAGGGAACACCATATATTTT. The chain employs TRBV12-3 or TRBV12-4 and TRBJ1-3; D may be TRBD1 (5 bases). Trimming pared 7 bases from V and 7 bases from J, leaving 14 bases between. The CDR3 is 13 amino acids.

This chain uses TRBV24-1 with TRBJ1-2; D unresolved. Germline CDR1 reads KGHDR; CDR2 reads SFDVKD. The V and J ends lost 8 bases and 7 bases respectively, with 22 bases between them. This CDR3 contains 15 residues. This CDR3 is CATMDSATGWGGYTF. DNA for the CDR3: TGTGCCACCATGGACTCTGCTACGGGATGGGGTGGCTACACCTTC.

This chain joins TRBV4-2 and TRBJ2-1, with 11 bases aligning to TRBD2. CDR1 is LGHNA and CDR2 is YNFKEQ in the germline V gene. This CDR3 spans 17 amino acids. The ends lost 4 bases at V and 5 bases at J; junction bases unmatched: 10. The CDR3 loop is CASSRTSLAGGDNEQFF. The CDR3 coding sequence is TGTGCCAGCAGCCGGACCTCTCTAGCGGGGGGCGACAATGAGCAGTTCTTC.

The rearrangement uses TRBV27 and TRBJ1-2, with 10 bases identical to TRBD1. This CDR3 is built from 17 residues. V shed 0 bases, J shed 4 bases, and the junction held 8 bases outside the gene matches. Per germline, CDR1 MNHEY and CDR2 SMNVEV (reference sequence). The CDR3 sequence is CASSLSYRDRGPYGYTF. The CDR3 DNA is TGTGCCAGCAGTTTATCTTATCGGGACAGGGGACCCTATGGCTACACCTTC.

The chain recombines TRBV9 with TRBJ1-2; D is possibly TRBD1 (5 bases). Germline-derived CDR1 and CDR2 are SGDLS and YYNGEE. Between the trimmed V and J ends, which lost 3 bases and 6 bases, there was a span of 12 bases. This CDR3 is 13 amino acids long. The DNA of the CDR3 is TGTGCCAGCAGCGCTTGGGGCGGAGATGGCTACACCTTC. It yields the protein CASSAWGGDGYTF.

V usage is TRBV6-1 and J usage is TRBJ1-6; a weak D match, TRBD1 (5 bases). Trimming stripped 2 bases from V and 9 bases from J, with 17 bases between. Per germline, CDR1 MNHNS and CDR2 SASEGT. The CDR3 is made up of 16 amino acids. CDR3 DNA sequence: TGTGCCAGCAGTGAAACCATCCGCGGGGGTGTTTCACCCCTCCACTTT. This encodes CASSETIRGGVSPLHF.

This chain uses TRBV7-8 with TRBJ1-1; D unclear. Trimming took off 1 base at V and 0 bases at J, with 12 bases between the two ends. The CDR3 consists of 16 residues. Germline CDR1 reads SGHVS; CDR2 reads FQNEAQ. CDR3: CASSLGSVGLNTEAFF. The CDR3, as DNA: TGTGCCAGCAGCTTAGGGTCGGTAGGACTGAACACTGAAGCTTTCTTT. Full variable domain (outside the CDR3, taken from reference TRBV7-8 and TRBJ1-1): GAGVSQSPRYKVAKRGQDVALRCDPISGHVSLFWYQQALGQGPEFLTYFQNEAQLDKSGLPSDRFFAERPEGSVSTLKIQRTQQEDSAVYLCASSLGSVGLNTEAFFGQGTRLTVV.

The rearrangement links TRBV6-2 or TRBV6-3 to TRBJ2-7; tentative D call: TRBD2 (7 bases). Trimming pared 6 bases from V and 2 bases from J, leaving 14 bases between. The CDR3 is 14 residues long. CDR1 and CDR2 (germline): MNHEY, SVGEGT. The CDR3 reads CASSRGAGPYEQYF. The CDR3 DNA reads TGTGCCAGCAGCCGGGGGGCGGGGCCCTACGAGCAGTACTTC.

This sequence joins TRBV7-9 and TRBJ2-1, with 7 bases identical to TRBD1. Germline CDR1 reads SEHNR; CDR2 reads FQNEAQ (reference sequence). The trim removed 3 bases at V and 8 bases at J, leaving 7 bases unmatched. CDR3 length equals 14 residues. The CDR3 loop is CASSFVGGIYEQFF. The CDR3 DNA reads TGTGCCAGCAGCTTTGTAGGGGGCATCTATGAGCAGTTCTTC.

The gene calls are TRBV9 and TRBJ2-7; unclear D gene. Looked up from germline, CDR1 is SGDLS and CDR2 is YYNGEE. The CDR3 sequence is 12 residues long. V lost 0 bases and J lost 5, with 6 bases in between. CDR3 sequence: CASSVGGDEQYF. CDR3 nucleotide sequence: TGTGCCAGCAGCGTAGGAGGAGACGAGCAGTACTTC. The whole variable domain, remainder taken from reference TRBV9 and TRBJ2-7, is DSGVTQTPKHLITATGQRVTLRCSPRSGDLSVYWYQQSLDQGLQFLIQYYNGEERAKGNILERFSAQQFPDLHSELNLSSLELGDSALYFCASSVGGDEQYFGPGTRLTVT.

The rearrangement links TRBV7-2 to TRBJ2-1, with 12 bases aligning to TRBD2. Germline V CDR1 and CDR2: SGHTA, FQGNSA. V lost 8 bases, J lost 5 bases, and 1 base stayed unmatched. The CDR3 consists of 13 residues. The CDR3 region has the DNA TGTGCCAGCGGACTAGCGGGGAACAATGAGCAGTTCTTC. As protein: CASGLAGNNEQFF.

V is TRBV27 and J is TRBJ2-3, with D hard to call. Trimming left V 0 bases short and J 2 bases short, with 9 bases between. This CDR3 contains 15 residues. CDR1 MNHEY and CDR2 SMNVEV come from the germline V gene (reference sequence). CDR3 DNA sequence: TGTGCCAGCAGTTTATCGCAACCATCCACAGATACGCAGTATTTT. This sequence encodes CASSLSQPSTDTQYF.

This chain links TRBV29-1 with TRBJ1-3; 9 positions agree with TRBD1. Germline V gene sequence: CDR1 SQVTM, CDR2 ANQGSEA. Unmatched junction bases numbered 3, after V lost 3 bases and J lost 0 bases. This CDR3 contains 15 residues. The CDR3 region is CSVEDRGNSGNTIYF. The CDR3 nucleotides read TGCAGCGTTGAGGACAGGGGTAACTCTGGAAACACCATATATTTT.

The rearrangement joins TRBV27 to TRBJ1-1; maybe TRBD1 (5 bases). The V and J ends lost 8 bases and 2 bases respectively, with 12 bases between them. Germline CDR1 is MNHEY and CDR2 is SMNVEV (reference sequence). The CDR3 totals 13 residues. CDR3 DNA sequence: TGTGCCAGCGGCGAACGGGACAACACTGAAGCTTTCTTT. Its translation is CASGERDNTEAFF.

The rearrangement links TRBV18 to TRBJ1-1; a possible D gene is TRBD1 (5 bases). V gave up 0 bases and J gave up 0 bases, with 11 bases separating them. CDR1 KGHSH and CDR2 LQKENI come from the germline V gene. This CDR3 is 16 amino acids long. CDR3 amino acids: CASSPPTRQLNTEAFF. The CDR3 DNA reads TGTGCCAGCTCACCACCGACGAGACAGCTGAACACTGAAGCTTTCTTT.

V usage is TRBV5-1 and J usage is TRBJ2-3; D is unresolved. The germline CDR1 and CDR2 sequences are SGHRS and YFSETQ. V was clipped by 0 bases and J by 1 base, with 6 bases between them. The CDR3 consists of 14 residues. The CDR3 spells CASSLAGGTDTQYF. The CDR3 nucleotides read TGCGCCAGCAGCTTGGCCGGCGGCACAGATACGCAGTATTTT.

V and J are TRBV12-3 or TRBV12-4 and TRBJ2-3; 8 bases fit TRBD1. The CDR3 contains 13 residues. V shed 7 bases and J 4 bases; nucleotides not matched to a gene: 4. The DNA for the CDR3 is TGTGCCAGCATTGGGACAGGTGCAGATACGCAGTATTTT. It specifies CASIGTGADTQYF.

The chain links TRBV27 to TRBJ2-1, with 7 bases lining up with TRBD1. J was trimmed by 0 bases and V by 3 bases; bases with no gene match: 2. The CDR3 runs 15 residues. Germline-derived CDR1 and CDR2 are MNHEY and SMNVEV (reference sequence). The CDR3 loop is CASSLTGSSYNEQFF. DNA for the CDR3: TGTGCCAGCAGTTTGACAGGGAGCTCCTACAATGAGCAGTTCTTC.

V gene TRBV20-1 combines with J gene TRBJ2-7; D gene uncertain. Germline V gene data show CDR1 as DFQATT and CDR2 as SNEGSKA (reference sequence). Between the trimmed V and J ends, which lost 5 bases and 5 bases, there was a span of 10 bases. There are 11 residues in the CDR3. CDR3 residues: CSADSLDEQYF. CDR3 coding DNA: TGCAGTGCTGACTCTCTCGACGAGCAGTACTTC.

V and J are TRBV7-2 and TRBJ1-5; 7 bases are shared with TRBD1. CDR3 length: 14 amino acids. V was pared by 3 bases and J by 2 bases, with 1 base of the junction left unmatched. Looked up from germline, CDR1 is SGHTA and CDR2 is FQGNSA. CDR3 DNA sequence: TGTGCCAGCAGCTTCGGACAGGGCAATCAGCCCCAGCATTTT. As protein: CASSFGQGNQPQHF.

The chain couples TRBV14 to TRBJ1-1; D not resolved. CDR1 is SGHDN and CDR2 is FVKESK in the germline V gene. V shed 1 base and J shed 4 bases, with 10 bases lying between them. This CDR3 contains 14 residues. The CDR3 region is CASSQVRGSTEAFF. The CDR3 DNA sequence: TGTGCCAGCAGCCAAGTCCGGGGAAGCACTGAAGCTTTCTTT.

CDR3 DNA sequence: TGTGCCAGCAGCTTGGATAGCAATCAGCCCCAGCATTTT. This translates into CASSLDSNQPQHF. V usage is TRBV5-4 and J usage is TRBJ1-5; no clear D gene. Deletions cut 0 bases from V and 0 bases from J, with 1 base between. CDR3 length equals 13 residues. Per germline, CDR1 SGHNT and CDR2 YYREEE (reference sequence).

The chain links TRBV6-1 to TRBJ1-5; D is ambiguous. The CDR3 runs 13 residues. V lost 1 base and J 9 bases, leaving 10 bases between the germline ends. CDR1 and CDR2 from the germline V gene are MNHNS and SASEGT. Here the CDR3 DNA reads TGTGCCAGCAGTGAAGGAGCGTCTACGCCCCAGCATTTT. Amino acid sequence: CASSEGASTPQHF.

The chain carries TRBV5-8 and TRBJ1-4, with 7 positions matching TRBD1. The germline gives CDR1 SGHTS, CDR2 YDEGEE. V lost 4 bases, J lost 5 bases, and 5 bases stayed unmatched. The CDR3 is 14 amino acids. The CDR3, as DNA: TGTGCCAGCAGCCCGAGGGGGCGCAATGAAAAACTGTTTTTT. Encoded protein: CASSPRGRNEKLFF.

The chain links TRBV3-1 (or the pseudogene TRBV3-2) to TRBJ1-3, with no clear D. Germline loops: CDR1 LGHDT, CDR2 YNNKEL (reference sequence). The CDR3 runs to 13 residues. Trimming removed 8 bases at V and 3 bases at J, with 11 bases between. CDR3 protein: CASVNGLGNTIYF. CDR3 coding DNA: TGTGCCAGCGTAAATGGACTTGGAAACACCATATATTTT.